These T cell receptor beta chains were read from a single sample in a study of OX40 agonist ivuxolimab in advanced cancers. TCRdb's copy holds only in-frame clones and misses some; the assay was immunoSEQ multiplex PCR. Of 100,000 or so clones in the sample, more than 95% are singletons; the top ten hold about 2.1%. Sequences were derived from CD4+ or CD8+ T cells sorted from blood, sampled in a trial of the OX40 agonist ivuxolimab. These receptors originate from an adult with an advanced solid tumor such as melanoma, head and neck, liver or kidney cancer. Both conserved end residues are part of each CDR3. Fields, in order: V gene, D gene, J gene, CDR3 protein, CDR3 DNA. The D gene is left open where the match is weak.

>TRBV29-1|-|TRBJ2-6
CSVEMDGDVSGANVLTF
TGCAGCGTTGAAATGGACGGAGACGTCTCTGGGGCCAACGTCCTGACTTTC